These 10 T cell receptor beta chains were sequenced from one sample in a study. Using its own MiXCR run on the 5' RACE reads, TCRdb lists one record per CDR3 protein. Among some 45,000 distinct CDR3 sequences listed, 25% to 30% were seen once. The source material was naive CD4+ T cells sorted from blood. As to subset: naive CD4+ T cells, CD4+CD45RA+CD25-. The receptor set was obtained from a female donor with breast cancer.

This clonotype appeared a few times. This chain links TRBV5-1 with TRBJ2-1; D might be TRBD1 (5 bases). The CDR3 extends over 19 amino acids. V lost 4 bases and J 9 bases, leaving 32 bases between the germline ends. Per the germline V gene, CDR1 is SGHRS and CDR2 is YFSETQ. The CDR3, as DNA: TGCGCCAGCAGCCCCCGACAGAAGGCGAGCCCAGAACATCGGTTTGAGCAGTTCTTC. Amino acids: CASSPRQKASPEHRFEQFF.

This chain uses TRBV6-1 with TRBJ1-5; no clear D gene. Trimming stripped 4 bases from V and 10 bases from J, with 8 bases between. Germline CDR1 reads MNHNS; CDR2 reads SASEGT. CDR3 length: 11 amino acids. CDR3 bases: TGTGCCAGCAGTGCCTCCGTACCCCAGCATTTT. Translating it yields CASSASVPQHF.

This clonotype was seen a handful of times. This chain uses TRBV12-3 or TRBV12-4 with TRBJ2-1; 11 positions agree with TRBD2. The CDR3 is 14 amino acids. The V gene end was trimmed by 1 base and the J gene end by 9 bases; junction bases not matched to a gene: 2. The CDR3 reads CASSLELAGVEQFF. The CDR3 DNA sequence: TGTGCCAGCAGTTTAGAACTAGCGGGAGTTGAGCAGTTCTTC.

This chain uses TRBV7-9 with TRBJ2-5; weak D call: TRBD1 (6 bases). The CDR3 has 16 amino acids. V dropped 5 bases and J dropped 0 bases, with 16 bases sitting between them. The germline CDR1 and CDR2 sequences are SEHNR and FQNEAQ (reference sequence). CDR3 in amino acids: CASSPPTGLHQETQYF. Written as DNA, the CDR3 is TGTGCCAGCAGCCCCCCTACAGGGCTCCACCAAGAGACCCAGTACTTC. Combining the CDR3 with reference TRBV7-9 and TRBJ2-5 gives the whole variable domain DTGVSQNPRHKITKRGQNVTFRCDPISEHNRLYWYRQTLGQGPEFLTYFQNEAQLEKSRLLSDRFSAERPKGSFSTLEIQRTEQGDSAMYLCASSPPTGLHQETQYFGPGTRLLVL.

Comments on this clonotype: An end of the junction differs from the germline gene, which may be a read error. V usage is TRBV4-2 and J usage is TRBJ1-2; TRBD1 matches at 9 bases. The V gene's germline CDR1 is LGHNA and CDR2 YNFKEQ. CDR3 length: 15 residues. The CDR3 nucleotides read TGCGCCAGCAGCCGGGGACAGGGTGGCTTCTATGGCTACACCTTC. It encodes CASSRGQGGFYGYTF.

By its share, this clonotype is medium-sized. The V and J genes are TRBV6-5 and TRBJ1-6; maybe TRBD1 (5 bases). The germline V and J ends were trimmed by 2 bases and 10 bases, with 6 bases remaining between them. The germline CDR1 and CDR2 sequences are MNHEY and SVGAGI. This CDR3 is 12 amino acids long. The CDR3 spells CASSYRGSPLHF. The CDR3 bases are TGTGCCAGCAGTTACAGGGGCTCACCCCTCCACTTT.

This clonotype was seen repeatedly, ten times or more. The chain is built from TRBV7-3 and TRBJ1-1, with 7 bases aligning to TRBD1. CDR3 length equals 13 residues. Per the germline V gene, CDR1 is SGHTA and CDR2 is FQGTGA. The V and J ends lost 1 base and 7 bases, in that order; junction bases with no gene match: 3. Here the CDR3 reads CASSLNNRGEAFF. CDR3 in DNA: TGTGCCAGCAGCTTAAACAACAGGGGTGAAGCTTTCTTT.

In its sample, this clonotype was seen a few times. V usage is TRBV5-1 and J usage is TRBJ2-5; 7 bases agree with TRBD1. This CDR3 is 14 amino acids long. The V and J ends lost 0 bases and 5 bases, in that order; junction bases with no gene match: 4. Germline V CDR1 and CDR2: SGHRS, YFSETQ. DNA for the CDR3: TGCGCCAGCAGCTTGGTAGGGGGCGGTGAGACCCAGTACTTC. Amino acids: CASSLVGGGETQYF. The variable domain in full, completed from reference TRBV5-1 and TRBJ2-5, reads KAGVTQTPRYLIKTRGQQVTLSCSPISGHRSVSWYQQTPGQGLQFLFEYFSETQRNKGNFPGRFSGRQFSNSRSEMNVSTLELGDSALYLCASSLVGGGETQYFGPGTRLLVL.

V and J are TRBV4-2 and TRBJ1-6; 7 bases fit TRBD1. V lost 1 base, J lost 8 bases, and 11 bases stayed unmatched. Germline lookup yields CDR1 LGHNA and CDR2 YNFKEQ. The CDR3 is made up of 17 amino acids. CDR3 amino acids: CASSQVTPGGGDSPLHF. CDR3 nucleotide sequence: TGTGCCAGCAGCCAAGTTACCCCAGGGGGTGGAGATTCACCCCTCCACTTT.

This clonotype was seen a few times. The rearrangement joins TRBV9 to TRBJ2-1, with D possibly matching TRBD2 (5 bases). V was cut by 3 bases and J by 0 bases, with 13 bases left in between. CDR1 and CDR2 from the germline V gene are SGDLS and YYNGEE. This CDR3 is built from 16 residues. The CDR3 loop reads CASSDSSGSSYNEQFF. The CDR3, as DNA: TGTGCCAGCAGCGATAGCTCGGGGAGCTCCTACAATGAGCAGTTCTTC.